This section outlines one T cell receptor beta chain sequence together with its context. Antigen specificity is unknown. The CDR3 is 14 amino acids. The germline V gene encodes CDR1 SGHAT and CDR2 FQNNGV. V was pared by 8 bases and J by 5 bases, with 11 bases of the junction left unmatched. Starting from about 0.5 ug of total RNA, TCR beta cDNA was produced with a primer in the constant region. The TCR beta library was amplified through three nested multiplex PCR rounds in a modified ARM-PCR procedure. In the first two PCR rounds, TRBV1-TRBV30 forward primers were paired with a C-beta reverse primer, and each round lasted roughly 9 cycles. One entry per CDR3 protein results from TCRdb running MiXCR on the multiplex PCR reads. The sample holds approximately 73,000 distinct CDR3 sequences; around 75% are singletons and the top ten take approximately 13%. The data were obtained in a study of tumor-infiltrating lymphocytes in primary liver carcinoma. Study outcomes and limitations: Tumor-adjacent and tumor-blood pairs displayed less overlap than did pairs of tumor regions.

It was from about 20-30 mg of unsorted bulk tissue that RNA and DNA were co-extracted. Patients diagnosed with primary liver carcinoma received treatment through surgical resection. Sampling targeted five separate regions of each tumor, which included the tumor centre. Histology found more than 75% viable tumor cells per sample. The material sequenced was liver tumor tissue from sampling region 4. The subset denotes: tumor region T4, right-lateral pole. This sequence originates from a woman aged 60-75 years with primary liver carcinoma and hepatitis B virus infection. The V call is TRBV11-2, the J call TRBJ2-7; TRBD1 aligns across 8 bases. In DNA form, the CDR3 reads TGTGCCAGCTGCCGGGACAGGATAGGGCACGAGCAGTACTTC. Amino acid sequence: CASCRDRIGHEQYF.